This T cell receptor beta chain is drawn from a study of cytomegalovirus exposure and HLA in healthy donors. The PCR contained 60 Vbeta and 13 Jbeta primers. In the study's own analysis: An analysis performed later counted 60 million to 90 million unique TCR beta chains (roughly 10 million of them shared). Clones were read by immunoSEQ multiplex PCR, and TCRdb kept only the in-frame ones, dropping some. V and J calls and clone size are copied from that table; D and trimming were computed from the DNA. The sample records over 85,000 clones, about 83% being singletons. There are 14 residues in the CDR3. Germline V gene lookup returns CDR1 SGHTA and CDR2 FQGNSA. V lost 5 bases to trimming and J lost 4 bases, with 11 bases between them. Concerning this clone itself: Its antigen is currently unknown.

Study findings and constraints: In vitro experiments confirmed that a few CMV-associated chains were specific for CMV antigens. Per a prior analysis, the majority of TCR beta V segments were productive roughly 87% or roughly 30% of the time. Sequencing artifact likely explains a cluster of highly shared sequence variants.

The sequenced sample was PBMCs. This sequence joins TRBV7-2 and TRBJ2-2; the D gene is possibly TRBD1 (5 bases). The TCR sequence derives from a female donor in good health and CMV-seropositive. Here the CDR3 DNA reads TGTGCCAGCAGCAGGCAGGGATTCACCGGGGAGCTGTTTTTT. This translates into CASSRQGFTGELFF.